This T cell receptor (beta chain) stems from a study of blood T cells in healthy people across ages (dated by TCRdb to between 2015 and 2016). Turning to the overall study: In model experiments, roughly one uniquely barcoded TCR beta cDNA molecule per two T cells was captured by template switching. To track age-related changes in TCR beta repertoire diversity, the study relied on deep sequencing normalized with unique cDNA molecular identifiers. Donors were grouped into four age groups: young (average roughly 15 years), middle-aged (approximately 41), aged (around 56) and long-lived (82). To avoid experimental bias, donors of different ages were randomly spread across the sequencing lanes. For two donors (one aged 18 to 30 and one aged 80 or older), the study analyzed two additional independent replicas of 1 million unique cDNA reads from the same blood draw. Paper-wide results and their limitations: The CMV infection status of donors was not known, potentially confounding age-related changes in expanded clonotypes. Observed TCR beta diversity per million T cells fell roughly linearly with age, and a significant reduction was already apparent by age about 43. The percentage of naive T cells measured by flow cytometry correlated strongly with observed TCR beta diversity. Because profiling used bulk unsorted PBMCs, naive and antigen-experienced compartments could not be compared conclusively. The long-lived group showed more naive CD4+ T cells, fewer expanded clones and increased TCR diversity than the aged group, suggesting age selection. Total diversity estimates from one million sequenced T cells were considered lower bounds and underestimates.

Donors were around 37 systemically healthy Caucasian individuals from Russia aged roughly 6 to 90 years. Each donor gave ten milliliters of peripheral blood, drawn into EDTA-treated Vacutainer tubes. Ficoll-Paque density-gradient centrifugation was used to isolate PBMCs, with at least 6.5 million per sample. Trizol reagent was used to extract total RNA from PBMCs, with at least 5.5 micrograms per sample. Naive CD45RAhigh/CD27high T cell percentages were measured by flow cytometry on a PBMC aliquot from every donor. The cysteine opens and the phenylalanine closes a CDR3 of 13 amino acids. Just CDR3 DNA is preserved here, 39 bases in frame from base 1. V is cut back by 6 bases and J by 7 bases, with 12 bases in the junction unmatched. In the germline V gene (reference sequence), CDR1 corresponds to DFQATT and CDR2 to SNEGSKA. Library prep was done by 5' RACE. This sample was sequenced with an Illumina HiSeq 2500. The second PCR ran for about 6 to 11 cycles and used a J-beta primer mix along with a sample-barcoded 5' primer. A template-switch 5' adaptor carrying 12 random nucleotides introduced a unique molecular identifier onto each TCR beta cDNA molecule. Each sample yielded at least 2.5 million CDR3-containing paired-end reads. First-strand cDNA was synthesized from all RNA with the Mint cDNA synthesis kit, primed by a TRBC-specific oligonucleotide. Following uracil-DNA glycosylase treatment, a first 18-cycle PCR with universal primers M1SS and BC2_uni_R was performed on all cDNA. Regarding the original processing steps: For normalization, 1 million high-quality reads were randomly selected from each sample, with every read carrying a distinct molecular identifier. Reads sharing molecular identifiers were discarded rather than binned into consensus sequences. MiTCR, with a Q25 quality threshold and the strictest error-elimination algorithm, was used for CDR3 identification, clonotype clustering and error correction. A nonparametric unseen species model with Euler transformation was used to estimate a lower bound on total TCR beta diversity. TCRdb reanalyzed the raw reads on its own, using fastp at Q25 for trimming and MiXCR for clone calling, and kept in-frame beta chains. Each entry merges the rows of one CDR3 protein and shows their most common DNA and genes. V and J calls and clone size were set by TCRdb, not the authors. The sample includes over 1.5 million distinct CDR3 sequences, with about 50% observed a single time. Of the sample, approximately 2% falls within the top ten clones.

Points on this clonotype: Its target antigen remains unknown. Base qualities are missing; no much larger clone stands one base away.

The receptor's source is a middle-aged woman in good health. What was sequenced was blood. This sequence uses TRBV20-1 and TRBJ2-7, with TRBD1 identical over 7 junction bases. The sequenced DNA is TGCAGTGCCCCAACCCAGGGGGAAGATGAGCAGTACTTC. This is translated as CSAPTQGEDEQYF.